The subject of this entry is one T cell receptor beta chain. Its antigen is as yet unknown. Trimming removed 0 bases from V and 1 base from J, with 11 bases in between. Germline V gives CDR1 SGHDT, CDR2 YYEEEE. This CDR3 contains 15 residues. The table came from immunoSEQ multiplex PCR; TCRdb's copy has only in-frame clones and leaves some out. The table lists tens of thousands of clones, roughly nine tenths of them singletons. This sample was included in a study of OX40 agonist ivuxolimab in advanced cancers. Study in general: Averaging around 60 years in age, with a range of roughly 20 to 80, the cohort was about 85% male.

Study-level findings and limits: Among the lowest levels of clonal expansion were found in partial responders at 0.1-3.0 mg/kg. CD8+ T cells were the subset that, on average, had more expanded clones than CD4+.

This material consisted of CD4+ or CD8+ T cells sorted from blood, taken in a trial of the OX40 agonist ivuxolimab. J is TRBJ2-7 and V is TRBV5-6; D is unresolved. The source of this sequence is an adult with an advanced solid tumor such as melanoma, head and neck, liver or kidney cancer. CDR3 residues: CASSLAPSGSYEQYF. The DNA for the CDR3 is TGTGCCAGCAGCTTGGCCCCTTCTGGTTCCTACGAGCAGTACTTC.